The entry that follows covers one T cell receptor beta chain sequence. The antigen is unknown. These data belong to a study of T cell responses to AZD1222 COVID-19 vaccine. General study findings and limits: Two AZD1222 doses significantly raised spike-specific TCR breadth and depth over controls. Females outnumbered males among donors, who were mostly white British; clonal diversity was possibly underestimated.

The V end lost 2 bases, the J end lost 3 bases, and 13 bases lay between the germline ends. The V gene's germline CDR1 is MGHRA and CDR2 YSYEKL. The CDR3 extends over 15 amino acids. Sequenced by immunoSEQ multiplex PCR; TCRdb stores in-frame clones only, minus some. The sample consists of more than 80,000 clones, about 90% of them appearing once. The chain is built from TRBV4-1 and TRBJ1-2; D unclear. This clonotype was obtained from an adult who received the AZD1222 COVID-19 vaccine. The sample in question was peripheral blood, obtained 28 days after the second AZD1222 dose. The CDR3 DNA reads TGCGCCAGCAGCCAAACGACGGAACCCTACTATGGCTACACCTTC. It translates to CASSQTTEPYYGYTF.